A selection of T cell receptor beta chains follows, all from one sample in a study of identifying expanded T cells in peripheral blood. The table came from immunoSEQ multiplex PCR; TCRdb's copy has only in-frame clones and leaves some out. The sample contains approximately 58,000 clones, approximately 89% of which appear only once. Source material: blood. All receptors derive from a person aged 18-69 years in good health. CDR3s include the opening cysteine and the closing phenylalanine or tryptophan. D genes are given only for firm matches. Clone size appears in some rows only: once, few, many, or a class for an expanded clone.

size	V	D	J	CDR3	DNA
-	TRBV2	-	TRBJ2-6	CANILTGTGANVLTF	TGTGCCAACATACTTACAGGGACTGGGGCCAACGTCCTGACTTTC
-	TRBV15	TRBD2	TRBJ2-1	CATSRGQTSGNEQFF	TGTGCCACCAGCAGAGGCCAGACTAGCGGCAATGAGCAGTTCTTC
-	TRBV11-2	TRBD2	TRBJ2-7	CASSLYSGANYEQYF	TGTGCCAGCAGCTTATACAGCGGGGCGAACTACGAGCAGTACTTC
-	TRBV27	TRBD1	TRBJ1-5	CASSFGQGSNQPQHF	TGTGCCAGCAGTTTCGGACAGGGGAGCAATCAGCCCCAGCATTTT
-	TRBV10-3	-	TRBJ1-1	CATTISGLNTEAFF	TGTGCCACCACCATCTCGGGGTTGAACACTGAAGCTTTCTTT
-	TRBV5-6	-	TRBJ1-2	CASSLDRTQSYGYTF	TGTGCCAGCAGCTTGGACAGGACCCAGTCCTATGGCTACACCTTC
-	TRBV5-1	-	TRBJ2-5	CASSPPLGRETQYF	TGCGCCAGCAGCCCCCCACTAGGGCGGGAGACCCAGTACTTC
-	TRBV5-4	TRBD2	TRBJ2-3	CASSLVGGVTDTQYF	TGTGCCAGCAGCTTGGTGGGGGGGGTCACAGATACGCAGTATTTT
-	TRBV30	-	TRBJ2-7	CAWSGERTRTYEQYF	TGTGCCTGGAGCGGAGAGCGGACAAGGACCTACGAGCAGTACTTC
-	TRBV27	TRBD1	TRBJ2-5	CASSLSGQARPETQYF	TGTGCCAGCAGTTTATCCGGACAGGCCCGCCCGGAGACCCAGTACTTC
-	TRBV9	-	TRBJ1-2	CASSVEQGFYGYTF	TGTGCCAGCAGCGTAGAACAGGGCTTCTATGGCTACACCTTC
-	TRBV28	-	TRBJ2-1	CASSGNLYNEQFF	TGTGCCAGCAGTGGAAACTTGTACAATGAGCAGTTCTTC
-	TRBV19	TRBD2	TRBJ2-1	CASRPPGLADRNNEQFF	TGTGCCAGTAGGCCACCCGGACTAGCGGACAGAAACAATGAGCAGTTCTTC
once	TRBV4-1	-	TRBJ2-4	CASSQLGLAKNIQYF	TGCGCCAGCAGCCAACTGGGACTAGCCAAAAACATTCAGTACTTC
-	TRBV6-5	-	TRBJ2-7	CASSPDYYEQYF	TGTGCCAGCAGCCCCGACTACTACGAGCAGTACTTC
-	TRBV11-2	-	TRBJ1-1	CASSLAGNTEAFF	TGTGCCAGCAGCTTAGCAGGGAACACTGAAGCTTTCTTT
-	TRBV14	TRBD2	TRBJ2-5	CATSSGGGHQETQYF	TGTGCCACCAGCTCGGGCGGGGGACACCAAGAGACCCAGTACTTC
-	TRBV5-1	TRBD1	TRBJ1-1	CASSPQGEDTEAFF	TGCGCCAGCAGCCCTCAGGGGGAGGACACTGAAGCTTTCTTT
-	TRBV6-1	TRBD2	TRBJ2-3	CASSEDGGGGTDTQYF	TGTGCCAGCAGTGAAGACGGGGGGGGAGGGACAGATACGCAGTATTTT
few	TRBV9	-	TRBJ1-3	CASSVGDGSGNTIYF	TGTGCCAGCAGCGTAGGGGACGGCTCTGGAAACACCATATATTTT
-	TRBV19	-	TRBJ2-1	CASSIAATTPIPNEQFF	TGTGCCAGTAGTATAGCGGCCACTACCCCAATACCCAATGAGCAGTTCTTC
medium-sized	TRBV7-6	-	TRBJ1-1	CASSLDWAGEAFF	TGTGCCAGCAGCTTAGATTGGGCAGGGGAGGCTTTCTTT
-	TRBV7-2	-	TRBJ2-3	CASSLGGATDTQYF	TGTGCCAGCAGCTTGGGTGGGGCCACAGATACGCAGTATTTT
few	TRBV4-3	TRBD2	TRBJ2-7	CASSQEWGTSGYEQYF	TGCGCCAGCAGCCAAGAATGGGGGACTAGCGGCTACGAGCAGTACTTC
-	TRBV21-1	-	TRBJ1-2	CASKRGGTGGVHGYTF	TGTGCCAGCAAAAGGGGTGGGACAGGAGGAGTGCATGGCTACACCTTC
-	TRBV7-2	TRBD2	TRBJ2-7	CASSLAGLGINEQYF	TGTGCCAGCAGCTTAGCGGGACTAGGTATAAACGAGCAGTACTTC
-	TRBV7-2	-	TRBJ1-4	CASSPRQNEKLFF	TGTGCCAGCAGCCCACGACAGAATGAAAAACTGTTTTTT
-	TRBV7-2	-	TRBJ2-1	CASSLASRRASYNEQFF	TGTGCCAGCAGCTTAGCCTCCAGGCGGGCTTCCTACAATGAGCAGTTCTTC
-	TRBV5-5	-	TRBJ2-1	CASSLAGDPYNEQFF	TGTGCCAGCAGCTTGGCGGGGGACCCCTACAATGAGCAGTTCTTC
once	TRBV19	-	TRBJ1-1	CASNSDKNTEAFF	TGTGCCAGTAATTCAGACAAGAACACTGAAGCTTTCTTT
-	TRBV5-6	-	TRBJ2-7	CASSLAPSGLYEQYF	TGTGCCAGCAGCTTGGCCCCCAGTGGCCTGTACGAGCAGTACTTC
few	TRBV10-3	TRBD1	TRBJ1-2	CAISESTTGGVYGYTF	TGTGCCATCAGTGAGTCGACTACAGGGGGGGTCTATGGCTACACCTTC
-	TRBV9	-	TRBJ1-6	CASSQHRVGSPLHF	TGTGCCAGCTCCCAACATAGGGTCGGTTCACCCCTCCACTTT
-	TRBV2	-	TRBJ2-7	CASWAHPLYEQYF	TGTGCCAGCTGGGCACACCCCCTCTACGAGCAGTACTTC
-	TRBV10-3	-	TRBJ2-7	CAISDGGTAAYEQYF	TGTGCCATCAGTGACGGCGGGACCGCAGCCTACGAGCAGTACTTC
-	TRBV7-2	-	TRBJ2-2	CASSPRPLGELFF	TGTGCCAGCAGCCCTCGTCCTTTAGGGGAGCTGTTTTTT
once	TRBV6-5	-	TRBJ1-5	CASSWGSNQPQHF	TGTGCCAGCAGTTGGGGGAGCAATCAGCCCCAGCATTTT
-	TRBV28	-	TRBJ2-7	CASSTRTDYSYEQYF	TGTGCCAGCAGCACGAGGACAGATTACTCCTACGAGCAGTACTTC
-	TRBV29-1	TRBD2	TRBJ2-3	CSAGGGILSTDTQYF	TGCAGCGCAGGCGGGGGGATATTGAGCACAGATACGCAGTATTTT
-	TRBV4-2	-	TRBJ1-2	CASSVDPGRTEGYTF	TGTGCCAGCAGCGTTGACCCGGGACGGACTGAGGGCTACACCTTC
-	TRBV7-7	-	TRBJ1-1	CASSQTLNTEAFF	TGTGCTAGCAGCCAAACACTGAACACTGAAGCTTTCTTT
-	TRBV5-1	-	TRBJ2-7	CASSWKIQGSEQYF	TGCGCCAGCAGCTGGAAAATCCAGGGGTCCGAGCAGTACTTC
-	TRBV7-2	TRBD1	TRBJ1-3	CASSLGTGLSGNTIYF	TGTGCCAGCAGCTTAGGGACAGGTCTCTCTGGAAACACCATATATTTT
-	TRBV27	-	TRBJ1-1	CASSSSGTEAFF	TGTGCCAGCAGTTCATCCGGGACAGAAGCTTTCTTT